The T cell receptor beta chain described here comes from a study of identical twins. One entry per CDR3 protein results from TCRdb running MiXCR on the 5' RACE reads. The table shows more than 400,000 distinct CDR3 sequences, with about 15% occurring only once. Germline CDR1 MNHEY, CDR2 SVGAGI. V lost 2 bases and J 3 bases, leaving 12 bases between the germline ends. This CDR3 region has 15 residues. This clonotype was counted only a few times. This same sample was also part of a study on yellow fever vaccine responses in identical twins.

This clonotype originated in a woman between 18 and 29 years old in good health. This chain connects TRBV6-5 to TRBJ2-3; a weak D match, TRBD2 (5 bases). Sequencing was carried out using CD4+ T cells sorted from blood. The CDR3 loop reads CASSYSGPRTDTQYF. The CDR3 DNA reads TGTGCCAGCAGTTACAGCGGACCGAGGACAGATACGCAGTATTTT.